A single sample is the source of the 5 T cell receptor beta chains below, sequenced in a study of shared clonotypes between healthy human individuals. The data were produced by immunoSEQ multiplex PCR, yet TCRdb's version contains in-frame clones alone and is incomplete. The repertoire holds 700,000 or so clones, with approximately 75% as singletons. Input material: memory CD4+ T cells sorted from blood. Subset noted: CD45RA-negative fraction. The source of these receptors is a woman in her twenties or thirties in good health.

The chain carries TRBV25-1 and TRBJ2-1, with TRBD1 as a possible D gene (5 bases). Trimming pared 6 bases from V and 5 bases from J, leaving 23 bases between. The CDR3 contains 17 residues. Germline V gene data show CDR1 as MGHDK and CDR2 as SYGVNS. CDR3 loop: CASSLTMGLEHNNEQFF. For the CDR3, the DNA is TGTGCCAGCAGCCTAACTATGGGGCTAGAGCATAACAATGAGCAGTTCTTC.

This sequence joins TRBV10-3 and TRBJ2-1, with D perhaps being TRBD1 or TRBD2 (5 bases each). Germline V gene data show CDR1 as ENHRY and CDR2 as SYGVKD. Trimming removed 0 bases from V and 6 bases from J, with 9 bases in between. The CDR3 extends over 14 amino acids. DNA of the CDR3: TGTGCCATCAGTGAGTCCGGGACCACCAATGAGCAGTTCTTC. This encodes CAISESGTTNEQFF.

The V and J genes are TRBV4-2 and TRBJ2-1; 7 nucleotides line up with TRBD2. Germline V gene data show CDR1 as LGHNA and CDR2 as YNFKEQ. The trim removed 1 base at V and 7 bases at J, leaving 10 bases unmatched. This CDR3 is built from 16 residues. CDR3 DNA: TGTGCCAGCAGCCAAGTAACAGGACTAGAATTGAATGAGCAGTTCTTC. Translating gives CASSQVTGLELNEQFF.

This chain connects TRBV10-3 to TRBJ2-5, with 8 nucleotides matching TRBD1. The V and J ends lost 0 bases and 4 bases, in that order; junction bases with no gene match: 1. The CDR3 is made up of 14 amino acids. The V gene's germline CDR1 is ENHRY and CDR2 SYGVKD. Here the CDR3 DNA reads TGTGCCATCAGTGAGTCTGACAGGGGAGAGACCCAGTACTTC. Translation: CAISESDRGETQYF.

The chain employs TRBV28 and TRBJ2-7; D may match TRBD1 or TRBD2 (5 bases each). The CDR3 has 16 residues. Germline CDR1 and CDR2: MDHEN and SYDVKM. V lost 6 bases and J 3 bases, leaving 21 bases between the germline ends. The CDR3 protein is CASSLDLSGRDYEQYF. CDR3 DNA: TGTGCCAGCAGCCTAGACCTCTCGGGACGTGACTACGAGCAGTACTTC. Combining the CDR3 with reference TRBV28 and TRBJ2-7 gives the whole variable domain DVKVTQSSRYLVKRTGEKVFLECVQDMDHENMFWYRQDPGLGLRLIYFSYDVKMKEKGDIPEGYSVSREKKERFSLILESASTNQTSMYLCASSLDLSGRDYEQYFGPGTRLTVT.